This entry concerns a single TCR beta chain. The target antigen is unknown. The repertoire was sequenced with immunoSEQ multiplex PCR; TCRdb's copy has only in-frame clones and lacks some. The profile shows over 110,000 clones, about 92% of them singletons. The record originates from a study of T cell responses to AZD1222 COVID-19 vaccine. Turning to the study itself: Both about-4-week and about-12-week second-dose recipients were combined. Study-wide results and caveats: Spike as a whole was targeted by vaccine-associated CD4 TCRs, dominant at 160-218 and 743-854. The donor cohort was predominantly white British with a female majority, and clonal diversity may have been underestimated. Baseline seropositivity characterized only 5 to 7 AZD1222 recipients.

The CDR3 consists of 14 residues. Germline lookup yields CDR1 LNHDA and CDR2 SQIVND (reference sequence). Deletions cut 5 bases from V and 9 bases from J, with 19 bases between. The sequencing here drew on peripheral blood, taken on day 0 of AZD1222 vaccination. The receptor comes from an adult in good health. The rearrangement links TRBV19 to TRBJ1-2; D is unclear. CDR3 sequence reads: CASSADGTSYRYTF. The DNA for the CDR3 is TGTGCCAGTAGTGCGGACGGAACCTCTTATCGCTACACCTTC.